A selection of T cell receptor beta chains follows, all from one sample in a study of T cells after yellow fever vaccination. A single record per CDR3 protein comes from TCRdb applying MiXCR to the 5' RACE reads. The table shows over 200,000 distinct CDR3 sequences, with less than 7.5% occurring only once. The specimen comprised CD4+ T cells sorted from PBMCs, sampled on the day of the yellow fever booster vaccination. These receptors were obtained from a man in his thirties or forties who received the YFV17D yellow fever vaccine. The conserved cysteine and the conserved F or W are not part of the CDR3 here.

v_gene: TRBV5-8; CDR3aa: ASSWGGPYNEQF
v_gene: TRBV7-2; CDR3aa: ASSAGTASGNTIY
v_gene: TRBV4-3; CDR3aa: ASSQGPWDIQY
v_gene: TRBV20-1; CDR3aa: SARGGPKVGTQY
v_gene: TRBV10-3; CDR3aa: AISEFRARYEQY
v_gene: TRBV10-3; CDR3aa: AISEDPGIYGYT
v_gene: TRBV11-3; CDR3aa: ASSGSVIEGYNEQF
v_gene: TRBV7-2; CDR3aa: ASRAGQGGNEQF
v_gene: TRBV3-1; CDR3aa: ASSLAVGTNYGYT
v_gene: TRBV11-2; CDR3aa: ASSLGTVGEQY
v_gene: TRBV20-1; CDR3aa: SAGLLAGAGETQY
v_gene: TRBV29-1; CDR3aa: SVLSGRVIRQETQY
v_gene: TRBV20-1; CDR3aa: STPGQGAYEQY
v_gene: TRBV20-1; CDR3aa: SAREQGRGDTEAF
v_gene: TRBV11-2; CDR3aa: ASSLRGGRLSGANVLT
v_gene: TRBV29-1; CDR3aa: SSGPGQGEIGTQY
v_gene: TRBV5-6; CDR3aa: ASIPGPHSSYNEQF
v_gene: TRBV19; CDR3aa: ATGQGGTYNEQF
v_gene: TRBV19; CDR3aa: ASRTGTKAPLH
v_gene: TRBV6-1; CDR3aa: ASGPGTGSTGELF
v_gene: TRBV4-2; CDR3aa: ASSQEGPLAATDTQY
v_gene: TRBV19; CDR3aa: ASSPAGTRGYT
v_gene: TRBV29-1; CDR3aa: SVSTAWNYGYT
v_gene: TRBV5-6; CDR3aa: ASSLPDLTDTQY
v_gene: TRBV6-5; CDR3aa: ASSYSYGSGRASEQY
v_gene: TRBV7-2; CDR3aa: ASSYTSGSYNEQF
v_gene: TRBV20-1; CDR3aa: SARSLGEQF
v_gene: TRBV5-1; CDR3aa: ASSSVGTNYEQY
v_gene: TRBV19; CDR3aa: ASSTMSGRSNEQF
v_gene: TRBV28; CDR3aa: ASTKSQGLQY
v_gene: TRBV20-1; CDR3aa: SARDASRQVDSGYT
v_gene: TRBV12-3/TRBV12-4; CDR3aa: ASSSSAGTGGADTQY
v_gene: TRBV7-2; CDR3aa: ASSPLRISGEQF
v_gene: TRBV18; CDR3aa: ASSPIQGWDQPQH
v_gene: TRBV28; CDR3aa: ASSLRRGPYGQY